The 10 T cell receptor beta chains below were found in one sample sequenced in a study of blood T cell repertoires in COVID-19 (dated by TCRdb to 2020 to 2021). The library was obtained by the immunoSEQ multiplex PCR assay. In TCRdb, the immuneACCESS table is reduced to in-frame sequences with V and J assigned. These tables do not hold every clone; where another copy was compared, an unresolved V gene accounts for under half, and the others remain unexplained. Present in this sample are 150,000 to 200,000 clones, around four fifths of which were seen just once. Of the sample, 11% falls within the top ten clones. The material sequenced was peripheral blood. The receptors derive from a human donor in a cohort sampled during active COVID-19.

As DNA, the CDR3 is TGCGCCAGCAGCCAAGGTGCCGGGACAGGGGACGGCACAGATACGCAGTATTTT. The encoded protein is CASSQGAGTGDGTDTQYF. The chain employs TRBV4-3 and TRBJ2-3, with 10 bases fitting TRBD1. Germline CDR1 LGHNA, CDR2 YSLEER. Unmatched junction bases numbered 8, after V lost 1 base and J lost 1 base. This CDR3 is built from 18 residues.

This chain joins TRBV6-5 and TRBJ2-1, with D possibly TRBD1 on 6 matching bases. The V end was cut by 6 bases, the J end by 0 bases, with 9 bases between. Germline CDR1 reads MNHEY; CDR2 reads SVGAGI. The length of the CDR3 is 14 residues. Here the CDR3 reads CASRNRDSYNEQFF. The CDR3 DNA reads TGTGCCAGCAGAAACAGGGACTCCTACAATGAGCAGTTCTTC.

The J gene is TRBJ1-1, the V gene TRBV6-5; possible D gene TRBD1, 5 bases. Germline V gives CDR1 MNHEY, CDR2 SVGAGI. The CDR3 is 15 residues long. Between the trimmed V and J ends, which lost 0 bases and 2 bases, there was a span of 10 bases. CDR3 sequence (DNA): TGTGCCAGCAGTTACTCGAGGACATATAACACTGAAGCTTTCTTT. Translating it yields CASSYSRTYNTEAFF.

The V gene is TRBV6-5, the J gene TRBJ2-7; TRBD2 is a possible D gene (6 bases). The CDR3 has 14 amino acids. Deletions cut 7 bases from V and 5 bases from J, with 18 bases between. The germline CDR1 and CDR2 sequences are MNHEY and SVGAGI. This CDR3 is CASNSWGRRDEQYF. In nucleotides, the CDR3 is TGTGCCAGCAACTCGTGGGGCCGGAGGGACGAGCAGTACTTC.

CDR3 in DNA: TGTGCTAGTGGTTTGGGGGCAGGTAATGAAAAACTGTTTTTT. Translation: CASGLGAGNEKLFF. The chain combines TRBV12-5 with TRBJ1-4; D is unclear. The germline V and J ends were trimmed by 1 base and 4 bases, with 7 bases remaining between them. Looked up from germline, CDR1 is LGHNT and CDR2 is FRNRAP. CDR3 length: 14 amino acids.

The V and J genes are TRBV19 and TRBJ2-3; perhaps TRBD2 as D (5 bases). From germline, CDR1 is LNHDA and CDR2 SQIVND (reference sequence). Trimming left V 6 bases short and J 6 bases short, with 13 bases between. The CDR3 runs to 13 residues. The CDR3 bases are TGTGCCAGTAGGCGGGCAGGCGGGGATACGCAGTATTTT. The encoded protein is CASRRAGGDTQYF.

The CDR3 DNA follows: TGTGCCTCGGTCGGACAGGGGGCTTTGAACACTGAAGCTTTCTTT. Encoded protein: CASVGQGALNTEAFF. This chain joins TRBV6-5 and TRBJ1-1, with TRBD1 identical over 11 bases. This CDR3 is built from 15 residues. The V gene's germline CDR1 is MNHEY and CDR2 SVGAGI. V gave up 11 bases and J gave up 0 bases; unmatched junction bases: 8.

V and J are TRBV25-1 and TRBJ1-6; perhaps TRBD1 as D (6 bases). Germline V lookup: CDR1 MGHDK, CDR2 SYGVNS. This CDR3 is built from 15 residues. V shed 6 bases and J shed 2 bases, with 11 bases lying between them. CDR3 bases: TGTGCCAGCAGGGGTTGGACAGCCTATAATTCACCCCTCCACTTT. This codes for CASRGWTAYNSPLHF.

The rearrangement uses TRBV15 and TRBJ2-5; tentative D call: TRBD1 (5 bases). Germline values: CDR1 LNHNV, CDR2 YYDKDF (reference sequence). The ends were cut back, 1 base at V and 2 bases at J, with 11 bases in the middle. CDR3 length: 15 residues. The CDR3 nucleotides read TGTGCCACCAGCAGAGCGGACAACAATCAAGAGACCCAGTACTTC. It yields the protein CATSRADNNQETQYF.

The chain links TRBV27 to TRBJ2-5, with 12 nucleotides matching TRBD1. The CDR3 loop spans 17 amino acids. Germline loops: CDR1 MNHEY, CDR2 SMNVEV (reference sequence). V lost 5 bases, J lost 5 bases, and 12 bases stayed unmatched. The chain's CDR3 is CASSPILGTGGVETQYF. As DNA, the CDR3 is TGTGCCAGCAGTCCAATCCTTGGGACAGGGGGCGTCGAGACCCAGTACTTC.